The rows below give T cell receptor beta chains drawn from one sample of a study of cytomegalovirus exposure and HLA in healthy donors. Method: immunoSEQ multiplex PCR; TCRdb's copy keeps in-frame clones and lacks some. The table has about 160,000 clones, roughly 81% seen once. The sequenced sample consisted of PBMCs. The receptors stem from a woman between 45 and 60 years old in good health and CMV-seronegative. CDR3s include the opening cysteine and the closing phenylalanine or tryptophan. A D gene is named only where the DNA matches it firmly. A clone size is listed for some rows: how often the clone was seen (once, few, many), or a class if it is expanded.

j_call	v_call	clone_size	d_call	cdr3_nt	cdr3_aa
TRBJ1-2	TRBV28	.	TRBD1	TGTGCCAGCAGTCTAACTGAAGCCGGGACAGGCTATGGCTACACCTTC	CASSLTEAGTGYGYTF
TRBJ2-1	TRBV7-3	once	TRBD2	TGTGCCAGCAGCTTAAGGGCGACTAGCGATGAGCAGTTCTTC	CASSLRATSDEQFF
TRBJ1-4	TRBV9	.	TRBD1	TGTGCCAGCAGCGTACAGGGGGCCTTGACTAATGAAAAACTGTTTTTT	CASSVQGALTNEKLFF
TRBJ2-7	TRBV4-3	.	.	TGCGCCAGCAGCCAAGTTGTCGGCAGGGCAGGCTACGAGCAGTACTTC	CASSQVVGRAGYEQYF
TRBJ2-2	TRBV4-2	.	.	TGTGCCAGCAGCCCGACTTCGGGGAACGCGAACACCGGGGAGCTGTTTTTT	CASSPTSGNANTGELFF
TRBJ2-1	TRBV4-3	.	.	TGCGCCAGCAGCCAAGTTCGGGGGGCTGAGCAGTTCTTC	CASSQVRGAEQFF
TRBJ2-5	TRBV11-1	.	.	TGTGCCAGCAGCTTAGGACGGCTAGGATGGCAAGAGACCCAGTACTTC	CASSLGRLGWQETQYF
TRBJ2-5	TRBV5-1	few	TRBD1	TGCGCCAGCAGCTCGACAGGGGGTAGGGAGACCCAGTACTTC	CASSSTGGRETQYF
TRBJ1-1	TRBV19	once	.	TGTGCCAGTAGGGAACGACAGGAGCGCTCTGAAGCTTTCTTT	CASRERQERSEAFF
TRBJ2-3	TRBV7-2	.	.	TGTGCCAGCAGCGACCCCGACAGAAGAGATACGCAGTATTTT	CASSDPDRRDTQYF
TRBJ2-1	TRBV7-2	.	TRBD2	TGTGCCAGCACCCCGCCCGGGGGGTACAATGAGCAGTTCTTC	CASTPPGGYNEQFF
TRBJ2-7	TRBV2	.	.	TGTGCCAGCATGATAGGGGCTAGGCAGTACTTC	CASMIGARQYF
TRBJ2-3	TRBV6-1	once	.	TGTGCCAGCAGTGAACTCCGCACAGATACGCAGTATTTT	CASSELRTDTQYF
TRBJ2-3	TRBV5-4	.	TRBD2	TGTGCCAGCAGCTCCGGGAGGGGGGCCTTCACAGATACGCAGTATTTT	CASSSGRGAFTDTQYF
TRBJ2-6	TRBV10-3	.	.	TGTGCCACCAATAGGGGGTCTGGGGCCAACGTCCTGACTTTC	CATNRGSGANVLTF
TRBJ1-1	TRBV10-3	.	.	TGTGCCATCAGGCCTTGGACAGAGAACACTGAAGCTTTCTTT	CAIRPWTENTEAFF
TRBJ2-7	TRBV19	.	TRBD1	TGTGCCAGTAGCCCAGGGGGAAGATACGAGCAGTACTTC	CASSPGGRYEQYF
TRBJ1-2	TRBV7-9	.	.	TGTGCCAGCAGCACAGGGTTTCAGCCTGACTATGGCTACACCTTC	CASSTGFQPDYGYTF
TRBJ2-1	TRBV10-3	.	.	TGTGCCACGAAGCAGGGGAATGAGCAGTTCTTC	CATKQGNEQFF
TRBJ1-1	TRBV4-2	.	.	TGTGCCAGCAGCCATAACTTGAACACTGAAGCTTTCTTT	CASSHNLNTEAFF
TRBJ1-5	TRBV5-1	.	.	TGCGCCAGCAGCTTGGGGGGGGACCAGCCCCAGCATTTT	CASSLGGDQPQHF
TRBJ2-1	TRBV29-1	.	TRBD2	TGCAGCGTGTCGGGTAGCGGGGGGTACAATGAGCAGTTCTTC	CSVSGSGGYNEQFF
TRBJ2-1	TRBV19	once	.	TGTGCCAGTAGTCTTAAACCTAGGGGGAATGAGCAGTTCTTC	CASSLKPRGNEQFF
TRBJ2-7	TRBV6-1	.	.	TGTGCCAGCAGTGAAGCCGGCTACGAGCAGTACTTC	CASSEAGYEQYF
TRBJ2-7	TRBV7-2	.	.	TGTGCCAGCAGCTTAGTGTCCCAGATACGCTCCTACGAGCAGTACTTC	CASSLVSQIRSYEQYF
TRBJ2-2	TRBV5-1	few	.	TGCGCCAGCAGCTTGGGACAGAAATCGAACACCGGGGAGCTGTTTTTT	CASSLGQKSNTGELFF
TRBJ1-5	TRBV27	.	.	TGTGCCAGCAGTTTCCTCGGAGGTCAGCCCCAGCATTTT	CASSFLGGQPQHF
TRBJ2-1	TRBV9	once	TRBD2	TGTGCCAGCAGCCCACCCGTTAGCGGGAGGCACACTTGGGATGAGCAGTTCTTC	CASSPPVSGRHTWDEQFF
TRBJ2-7	TRBV7-2	.	.	TGTGCCAGCAACAGTTGGGGGGACTCCTACGAGCAGTACTTC	CASNSWGDSYEQYF